This TCR beta chain was recovered during a study of CD8+ T cells in alopecia areata. Study-wide context: It was 6 to 18 months of tofacitinib, and then there were 6 months off drug.

CDR3 size: 15 residues. After removal of 2 bases from V and 1 base from J, the junction contained 4 bases not matched to a gene. Germline V CDR1 and CDR2: LNHNV, YYDKDF (reference sequence). Following RNA extraction, reverse transcription yielded cDNA that acted as the sequencing template. Assay used: immunoSEQ multiplex PCR; TCRdb lists only in-frame clones, some missing. This table holds some 160,000 clones, 55% to 75% found once. Treatment of the sample: oral pan-JAK inhibitor, 5-10 mg twice daily. This clone was observed a few times. The antigen is undetermined. The study's findings and limits: Many expanded lesional clones persisted during tofacitinib (in both scalp and blood).

The V gene is TRBV15, the J gene TRBJ1-2; 7 nucleotides agree with TRBD1. The starting material was CD4+ T cells sorted from blood, obtained at week 4, from a patient treated with tofacitinib. The receptor was isolated from a human donor with alopecia areata. The CDR3 DNA is TGTGCCACCAGCAGACCAGGGGGGGATAACTATGGCTACACCTTC. Translating gives CATSRPGGDNYGYTF.